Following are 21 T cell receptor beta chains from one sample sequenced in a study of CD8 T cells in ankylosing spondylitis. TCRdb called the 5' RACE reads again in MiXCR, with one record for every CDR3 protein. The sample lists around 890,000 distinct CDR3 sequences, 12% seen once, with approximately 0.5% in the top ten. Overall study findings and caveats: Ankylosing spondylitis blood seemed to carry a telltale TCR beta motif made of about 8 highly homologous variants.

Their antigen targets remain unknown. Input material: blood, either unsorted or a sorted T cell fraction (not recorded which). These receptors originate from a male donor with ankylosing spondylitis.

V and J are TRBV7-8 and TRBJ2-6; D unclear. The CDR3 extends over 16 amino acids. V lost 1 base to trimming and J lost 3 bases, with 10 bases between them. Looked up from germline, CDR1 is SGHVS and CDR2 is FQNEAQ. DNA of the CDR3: TGTGCCAGCAGCTTAGTCTCCGGTAATGGGGCCAACGTCCTGACTTTC. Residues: CASSLVSGNGANVLTF.

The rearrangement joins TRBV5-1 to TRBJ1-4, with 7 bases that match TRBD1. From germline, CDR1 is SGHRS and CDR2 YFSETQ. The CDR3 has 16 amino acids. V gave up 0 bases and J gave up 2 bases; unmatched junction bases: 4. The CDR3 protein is CASSLGYRGTNEKLFF. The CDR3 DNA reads TGCGCCAGCAGCTTGGGGTACAGGGGCACTAATGAAAAACTGTTTTTT. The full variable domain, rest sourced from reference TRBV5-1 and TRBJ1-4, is KAGVTQTPRYLIKTRGQQVTLSCSPISGHRSVSWYQQTPGQGLQFLFEYFSETQRNKGNFPGRFSGRQFSNSRSEMNVSTLELGDSALYLCASSLGYRGTNEKLFFGSGTQLSVL.

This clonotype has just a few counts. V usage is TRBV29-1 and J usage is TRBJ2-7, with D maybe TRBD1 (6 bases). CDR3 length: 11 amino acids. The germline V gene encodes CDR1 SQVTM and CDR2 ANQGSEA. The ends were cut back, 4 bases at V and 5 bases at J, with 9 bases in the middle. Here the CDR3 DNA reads TGCAGCGTTGGGGGGCTCGACGAGCAGTACTTC. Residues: CSVGGLDEQYF.

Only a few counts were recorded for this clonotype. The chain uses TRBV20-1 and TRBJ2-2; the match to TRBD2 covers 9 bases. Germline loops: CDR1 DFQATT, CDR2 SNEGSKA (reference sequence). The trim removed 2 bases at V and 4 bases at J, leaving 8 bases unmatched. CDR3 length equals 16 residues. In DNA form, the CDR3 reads TGCAGTGCTAGATCCCGCGGGGGGGCGCGCACCGGGGAGCTGTTTTTT. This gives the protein CSARSRGGARTGELFF.

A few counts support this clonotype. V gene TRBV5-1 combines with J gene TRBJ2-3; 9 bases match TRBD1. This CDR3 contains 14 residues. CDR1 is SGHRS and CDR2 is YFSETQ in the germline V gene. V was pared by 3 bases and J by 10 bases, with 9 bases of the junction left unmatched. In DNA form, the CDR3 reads TGCGCCAGCAGCTCCGGGACAGGGACCCCTCCGCAGTATTTT. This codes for CASSSGTGTPPQYF.

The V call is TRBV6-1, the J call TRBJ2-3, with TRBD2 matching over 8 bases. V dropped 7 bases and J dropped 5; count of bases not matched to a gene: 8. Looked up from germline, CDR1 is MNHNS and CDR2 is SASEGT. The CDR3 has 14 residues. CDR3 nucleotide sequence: TGTGCCAGCACCCTCGGACTAGCTTTAGATACGCAGTATTTT. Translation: CASTLGLALDTQYF.

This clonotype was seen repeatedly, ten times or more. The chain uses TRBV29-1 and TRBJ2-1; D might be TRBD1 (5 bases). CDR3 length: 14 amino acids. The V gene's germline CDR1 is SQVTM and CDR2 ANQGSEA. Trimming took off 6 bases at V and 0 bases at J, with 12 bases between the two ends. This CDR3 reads CSVLTASSYNEQFF. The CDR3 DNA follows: TGCAGCGTCTTGACAGCCAGCTCCTACAATGAGCAGTTCTTC.

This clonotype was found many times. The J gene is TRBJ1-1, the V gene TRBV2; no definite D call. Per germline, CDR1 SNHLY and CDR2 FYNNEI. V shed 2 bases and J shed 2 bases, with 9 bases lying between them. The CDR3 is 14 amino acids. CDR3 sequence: CASSERYPNTEAFF. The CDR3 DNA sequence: TGTGCCAGCAGTGAAAGATATCCTAACACTGAAGCTTTCTTT. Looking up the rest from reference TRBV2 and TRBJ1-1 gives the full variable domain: EPEVTQTPSHQVTQMGQEVILRCVPISNHLYFYWYRQILGQKVEFLVSFYNNEISEKSEIFDDQFSVERPDGSNFTLKIRSTKLEDSAMYFCASSERYPNTEAFFGQGTRLTVV.

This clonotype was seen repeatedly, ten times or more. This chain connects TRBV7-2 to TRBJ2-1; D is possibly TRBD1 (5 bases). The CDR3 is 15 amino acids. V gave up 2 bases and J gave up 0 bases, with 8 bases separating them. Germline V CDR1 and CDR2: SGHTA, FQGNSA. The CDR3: CASSLYRSSYNEQFF. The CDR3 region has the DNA TGTGCCAGCAGCTTATACAGGAGCTCCTACAATGAGCAGTTCTTC.

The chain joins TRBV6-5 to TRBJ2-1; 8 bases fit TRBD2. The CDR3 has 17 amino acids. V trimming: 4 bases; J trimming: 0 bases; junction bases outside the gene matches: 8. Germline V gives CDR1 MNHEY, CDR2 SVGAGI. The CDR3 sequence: CASSSPAGTSSYNEQFF. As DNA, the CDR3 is TGTGCCAGCAGTTCCCCAGCCGGGACTAGCTCCTACAATGAGCAGTTCTTC.

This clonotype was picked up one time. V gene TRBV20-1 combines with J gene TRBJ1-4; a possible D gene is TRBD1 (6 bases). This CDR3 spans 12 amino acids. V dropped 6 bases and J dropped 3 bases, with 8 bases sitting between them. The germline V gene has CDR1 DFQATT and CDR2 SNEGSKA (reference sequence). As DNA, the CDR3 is TGCAGTGCCAGACAGGCTAATGAAAAACTGTTTTTT. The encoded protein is CSARQANEKLFF.

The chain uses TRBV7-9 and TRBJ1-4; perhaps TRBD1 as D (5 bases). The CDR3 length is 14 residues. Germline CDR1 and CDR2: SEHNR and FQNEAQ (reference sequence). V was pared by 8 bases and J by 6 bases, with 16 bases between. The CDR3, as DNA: TGTGCCAGCCGGCTGGACAAACCAGATGAAAAACTGTTTTTT. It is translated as CASRLDKPDEKLFF.

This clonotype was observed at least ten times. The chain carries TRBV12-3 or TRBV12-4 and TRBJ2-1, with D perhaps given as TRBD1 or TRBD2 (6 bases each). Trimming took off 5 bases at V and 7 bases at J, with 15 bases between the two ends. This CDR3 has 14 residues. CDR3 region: CASSLRQAGNEQFF. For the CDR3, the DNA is TGTGCCAGCAGTCTTAGACAGGCGGGAAATGAGCAGTTCTTC.

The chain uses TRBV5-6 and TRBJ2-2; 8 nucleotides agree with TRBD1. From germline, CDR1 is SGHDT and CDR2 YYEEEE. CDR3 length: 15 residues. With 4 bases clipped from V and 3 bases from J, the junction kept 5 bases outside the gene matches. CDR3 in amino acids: CASSGRGRYTGELFF. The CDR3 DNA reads TGTGCCAGCAGCGGCAGGGGGCGGTACACCGGGGAGCTGTTTTTT.

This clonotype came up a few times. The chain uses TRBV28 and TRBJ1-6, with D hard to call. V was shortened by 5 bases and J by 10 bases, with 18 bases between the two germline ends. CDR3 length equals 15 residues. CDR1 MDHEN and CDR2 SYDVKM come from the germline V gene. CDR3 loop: CASSPLGPGGSPLHF. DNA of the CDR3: TGTGCCAGCAGTCCTCTCGGGCCCGGTGGGTCACCCCTCCACTTT.

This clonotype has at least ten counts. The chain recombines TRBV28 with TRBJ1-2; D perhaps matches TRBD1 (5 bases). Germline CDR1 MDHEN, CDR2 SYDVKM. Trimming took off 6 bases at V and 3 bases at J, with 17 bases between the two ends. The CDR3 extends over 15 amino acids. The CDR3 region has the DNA TGTGCCAGCAGCCCGGCCCCCGCCAGGGACTATGGCTACACCTTC. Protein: CASSPAPARDYGYTF.

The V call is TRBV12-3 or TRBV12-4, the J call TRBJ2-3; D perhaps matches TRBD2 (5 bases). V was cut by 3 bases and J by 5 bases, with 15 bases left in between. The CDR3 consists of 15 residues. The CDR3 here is CASSFSAGEGDTQYF. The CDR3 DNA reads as TGTGCCAGCAGTTTTTCGGCAGGAGAGGGAGATACGCAGTATTTT.

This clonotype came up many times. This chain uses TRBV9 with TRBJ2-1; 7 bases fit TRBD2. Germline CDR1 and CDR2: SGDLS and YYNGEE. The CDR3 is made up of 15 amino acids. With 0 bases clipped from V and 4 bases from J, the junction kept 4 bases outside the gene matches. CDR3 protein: CASSVGAAGYNEQFF. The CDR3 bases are TGTGCCAGCAGCGTAGGCGCAGCGGGGTACAATGAGCAGTTCTTC.

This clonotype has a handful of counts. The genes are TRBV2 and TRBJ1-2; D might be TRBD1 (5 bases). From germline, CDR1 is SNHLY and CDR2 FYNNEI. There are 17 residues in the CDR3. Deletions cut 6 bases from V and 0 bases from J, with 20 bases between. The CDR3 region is CASRESPQAVTNYGYTF. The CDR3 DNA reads TGTGCCAGCAGAGAAAGCCCACAGGCAGTCACTAACTATGGCTACACCTTC.

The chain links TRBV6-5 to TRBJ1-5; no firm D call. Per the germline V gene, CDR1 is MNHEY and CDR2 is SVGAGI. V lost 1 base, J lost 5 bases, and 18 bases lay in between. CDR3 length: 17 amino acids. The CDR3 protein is CASSYFRGASPDQPQHF. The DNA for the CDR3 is TGTGCCAGCAGTTACTTTCGGGGTGCCAGCCCGGATCAGCCCCAGCATTTT.

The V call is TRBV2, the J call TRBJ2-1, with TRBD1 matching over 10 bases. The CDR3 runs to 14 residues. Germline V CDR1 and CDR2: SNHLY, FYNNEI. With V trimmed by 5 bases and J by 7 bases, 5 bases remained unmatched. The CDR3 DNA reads TGTGCCAGCAGTCGACAGGGGGCGCAAAATGAGCAGTTCTTC. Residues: CASSRQGAQNEQFF.